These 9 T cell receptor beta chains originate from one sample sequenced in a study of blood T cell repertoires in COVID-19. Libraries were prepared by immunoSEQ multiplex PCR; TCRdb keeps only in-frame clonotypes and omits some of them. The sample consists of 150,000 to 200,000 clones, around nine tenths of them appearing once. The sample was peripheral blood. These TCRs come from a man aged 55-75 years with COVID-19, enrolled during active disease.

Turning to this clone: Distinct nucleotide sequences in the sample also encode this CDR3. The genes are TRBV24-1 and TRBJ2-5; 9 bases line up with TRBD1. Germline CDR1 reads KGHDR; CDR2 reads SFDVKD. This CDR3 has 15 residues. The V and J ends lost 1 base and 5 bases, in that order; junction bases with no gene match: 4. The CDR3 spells CATSDLTGGAETQYF. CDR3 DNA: TGTGCCACCAGTGATTTAACAGGGGGCGCGGAGACCCAGTACTTC.

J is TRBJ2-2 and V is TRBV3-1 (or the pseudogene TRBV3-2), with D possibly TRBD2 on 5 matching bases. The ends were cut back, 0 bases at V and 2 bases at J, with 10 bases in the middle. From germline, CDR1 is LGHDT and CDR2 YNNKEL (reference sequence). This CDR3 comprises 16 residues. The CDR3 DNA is TGTGCCAGCAGCCAAGAAAGGAGGAGAAACACCGGGGAGCTGTTTTTT. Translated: CASSQERRRNTGELFF.

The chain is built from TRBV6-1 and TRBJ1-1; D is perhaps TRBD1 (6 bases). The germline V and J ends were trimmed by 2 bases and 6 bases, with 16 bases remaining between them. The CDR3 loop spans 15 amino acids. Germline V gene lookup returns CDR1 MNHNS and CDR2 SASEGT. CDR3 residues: CASSEYVVSGAEAFF. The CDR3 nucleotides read TGTGCCAGCAGTGAATACGTAGTTTCAGGGGCTGAAGCTTTCTTT.

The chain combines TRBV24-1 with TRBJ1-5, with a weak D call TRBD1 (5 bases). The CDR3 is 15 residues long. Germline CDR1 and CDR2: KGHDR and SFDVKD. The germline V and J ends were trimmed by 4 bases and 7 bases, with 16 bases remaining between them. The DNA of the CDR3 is TGTGCCACCAGTGACTCGGACAAATCCAAGCAGCCCCAGCATTTT. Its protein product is CATSDSDKSKQPQHF.

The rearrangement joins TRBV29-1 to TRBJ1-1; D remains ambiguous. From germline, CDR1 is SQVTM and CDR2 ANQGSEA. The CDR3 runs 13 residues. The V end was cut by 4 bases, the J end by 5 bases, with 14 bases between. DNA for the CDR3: TGCAGCGTTGCAGGTACCCCGGGGACTGAAGCTTTCTTT. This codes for CSVAGTPGTEAFF.

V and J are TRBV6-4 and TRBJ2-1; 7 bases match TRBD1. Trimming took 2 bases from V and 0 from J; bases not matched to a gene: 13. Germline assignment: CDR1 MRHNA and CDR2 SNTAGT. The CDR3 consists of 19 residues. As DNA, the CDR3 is TGTGCCAGCAGTGACCGTGCTGTAGGGGGCGCAAGCTCCTACAATGAGCAGTTCTTC. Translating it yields CASSDRAVGGASSYNEQFF.

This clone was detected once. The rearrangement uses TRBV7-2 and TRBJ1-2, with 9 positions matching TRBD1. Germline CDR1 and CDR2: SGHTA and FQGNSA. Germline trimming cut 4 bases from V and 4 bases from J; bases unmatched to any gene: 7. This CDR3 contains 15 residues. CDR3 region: CASSSRQGGFYGYTF. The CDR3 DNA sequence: TGTGCCAGCAGCTCCCGACAGGGGGGCTTCTATGGCTACACCTTC.

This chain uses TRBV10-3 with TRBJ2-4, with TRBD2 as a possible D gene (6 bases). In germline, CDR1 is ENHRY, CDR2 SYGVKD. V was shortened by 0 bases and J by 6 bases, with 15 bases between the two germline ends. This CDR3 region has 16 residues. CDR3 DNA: TGTGCCATCAGTGAGTCGATCGGAGGGAACCTAAACATTCAGTACTTC. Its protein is CAISESIGGNLNIQYF.

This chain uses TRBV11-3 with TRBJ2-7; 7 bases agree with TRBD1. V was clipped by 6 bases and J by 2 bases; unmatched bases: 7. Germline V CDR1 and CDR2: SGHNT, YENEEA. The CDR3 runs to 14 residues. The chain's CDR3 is CASRSRDSPYEQYF. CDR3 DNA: TGTGCCAGCAGAAGCAGGGACAGCCCCTACGAGCAGTACTTC. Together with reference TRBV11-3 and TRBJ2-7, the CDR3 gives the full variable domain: EAGVVQSPRYKIIEKKQPVAFWCNPISGHNTLYWYLQNLGQGPELLIRYENEEAVDDSQLPKDRFSAERLKGVDSTLKIQPAELGDSAVYLCASRSRDSPYEQYFGPGTRLTVT.